These T cell receptor beta chains were read from a single sample in a study of blood T cell repertoires in COVID-19. The repertoire was sequenced with immunoSEQ multiplex PCR; TCRdb's copy has only in-frame clones and lacks some. This table has approximately 460,000 clones, 80% to 90% appearing once. Sequenced sample: peripheral blood. These receptors originate from a man between 18 and 29 years old with COVID-19, enrolled during active disease. Each CDR3 is given without its conserved first and last residue. Each record gives: CDR3 protein, J gene, D gene, V gene. A D gene is named only where the DNA matches it firmly.

ASSGGSLNANIQY TRBJ2-4 . TRBV11-2
ASRQTRDWAWGEQF TRBJ2-1 . TRBV4-1
ASSTHRGSGYGYT TRBJ1-2 TRBD1 TRBV19
ATAGFTDTQY TRBJ2-3 TRBD2 TRBV24-1
ATSVQGAGNTIY TRBJ1-3 TRBD1 TRBV24-1
ASSHRTSGIRETQY TRBJ2-5 TRBD2 TRBV3-1/TRBV3-2
ASSLGGFYTGELF TRBJ2-2 . TRBV5-6
ASSDSDKQETQY TRBJ2-5 . TRBV3-1/TRBV3-2
ASSYTGTSATGELF TRBJ2-2 TRBD2 TRBV6-5
ASSLIGQGTGELF TRBJ2-2 TRBD1 TRBV3-1/TRBV3-2
ATQNQPQH TRBJ1-5 . TRBV19
AISEGQQVYEQY TRBJ2-7 . TRBV10-3
ASSPTGNGANVLT TRBJ2-6 . TRBV7-9
ARGLQGIRHGYT TRBJ1-2 . TRBV30
ASSLMERNHYEQY TRBJ2-7 . TRBV7-9
ASSPLRGTGELF TRBJ2-2 . TRBV3-1/TRBV3-2
AWSDRGTSQPQH TRBJ1-5 . TRBV30
ATTQGNYGYT TRBJ1-2 . TRBV5-6
ASSLLGLATSTDTQY TRBJ2-3 . TRBV27
ASSLGGANNSPLH TRBJ1-6 . TRBV6-5
ASLDRASTDTQY TRBJ2-3 TRBD1 TRBV6-5
ATSDLRDRPSPLH TRBJ1-6 . TRBV24-1
ASSLPPGSPLH TRBJ1-6 . TRBV7-9
ASSGRDRVNTIY TRBJ1-3 TRBD1 TRBV3-1/TRBV3-2
ASNSGTAGAEKLF TRBJ1-4 TRBD1 TRBV19
ASTGTANEAF TRBJ1-1 TRBD1 TRBV4-1
ASSADRRDTQY TRBJ2-3 . TRBV11-2
ASSSGLAYEQY TRBJ2-7 . TRBV5-1
ASSSLGTKNTGELF TRBJ2-2 . TRBV7-9
ASSVAGTGLSYEQY TRBJ2-7 TRBD1 TRBV6-1
ASSQGEGDNSPLH TRBJ1-6 . TRBV4-2
ASRLGGGEQF TRBJ2-1 . TRBV19
ASSDGGRGSSGDNEQF TRBJ2-1 TRBD2 TRBV10-2
ASSLGRGDTEAF TRBJ1-1 . TRBV3-1/TRBV3-2
ASSLSGSFGIQY TRBJ2-4 TRBD2 TRBV27
ARVSGQPHNEKLF TRBJ1-4 . TRBV6-5
ASSPGTAGANVLT TRBJ2-6 TRBD1 TRBV27
ASSVVTGAEQY TRBJ2-7 TRBD1 TRBV9
SASGSRPNNEQF TRBJ2-1 . TRBV20-1
TSRDRNTEAF TRBJ1-1 TRBD1 TRBV10-1
ASSSQAEGDTEAF TRBJ1-1 . TRBV11-3
ASSLGRDSVNEKLF TRBJ1-4 . TRBV5-1
ASSLGTLAGGPIDTQY TRBJ2-3 TRBD2 TRBV7-9
ASSWTRLDEQF TRBJ2-1 TRBD2 TRBV7-9
ASSAGRGRDGYT TRBJ1-2 TRBD1 TRBV5-1
ASSGRLVWGSDQPQH TRBJ1-5 . TRBV5-8
ASSATGTQTQY TRBJ2-5 . TRBV14
SARDFDEQF TRBJ2-1 . TRBV20-1
ASALGPNYGYT TRBJ1-2 . TRBV2
ASSSPLGSGDRNTQY TRBJ2-3 TRBD2 TRBV28